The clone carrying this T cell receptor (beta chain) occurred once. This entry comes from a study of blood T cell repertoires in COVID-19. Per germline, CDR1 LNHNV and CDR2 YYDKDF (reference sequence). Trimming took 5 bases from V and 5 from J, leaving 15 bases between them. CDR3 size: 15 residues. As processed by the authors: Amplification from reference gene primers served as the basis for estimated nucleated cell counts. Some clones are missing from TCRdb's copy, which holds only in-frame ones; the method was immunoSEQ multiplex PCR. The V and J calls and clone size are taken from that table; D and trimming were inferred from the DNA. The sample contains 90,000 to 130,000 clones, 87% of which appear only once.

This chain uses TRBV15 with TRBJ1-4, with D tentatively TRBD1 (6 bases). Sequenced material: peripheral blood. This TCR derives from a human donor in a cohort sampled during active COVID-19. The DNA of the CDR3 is TGTGCCACCAGCCCCTCAGCAGGGGTGAATGAAAAACTGTTTTTT. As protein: CATSPSAGVNEKLFF.